This T cell receptor (beta chain) was identified in a study of cytomegalovirus exposure and HLA in healthy donors. This clone was recorded once. The antigen remains undetermined. Germline V gene data show CDR1 as SNHLY and CDR2 as FYNNEI. V gave up 1 base and J gave up 2 bases, with 9 bases separating them. The CDR3 runs to 14 residues. Study observations and caveats: Reports described diagnosis of cytomegalovirus status by the classifier as highly specific and sensitive.

It was with 60 Vbeta and 13 Jbeta primers that the PCR ran. TCRdb's copy holds only in-frame clones and misses some; the assay was immunoSEQ multiplex PCR. The sample lists 40,000 to 60,000 clones; 72% were seen once. Sequencing was performed on PBMCs. V usage is TRBV2 and J usage is TRBJ2-7; D remains ambiguous. This TCR was recovered from a woman aged 50 to 65 in good health and CMV-seronegative. CDR3 bases: TGTGCCAGCAGTGAAGTGACACAAGCCTACGAGCAGTACTTC. Its protein is CASSEVTQAYEQYF.